A selection of T cell receptor beta chains follows, all from one sample in a study of naive and memory T cell subsets. TCRdb ran MiXCR on the UMI-ligation and nested PCR reads and lists one entry per CDR3 protein. The sample shows 70,000 to 95,000 distinct CDR3 sequences, roughly 7.3% of them seen only once. Sequenced: central memory CD4+ T cells from blood. The receptors stem from a human donor in good health. CDR3s include the opening cysteine and the closing phenylalanine or tryptophan. The order of the fields is J gene, V gene, CDR3 protein.

j_call: TRBJ1-2; v_call: TRBV20-1; cdr3_aa: CSASLSTDSRTGYGYTF
j_call: TRBJ1-6; v_call: TRBV12-3/TRBV12-4; cdr3_aa: CASSLWGEGSPLHF
j_call: TRBJ2-1; v_call: TRBV20-1; cdr3_aa: CSATRGAAYNEQFF
j_call: TRBJ1-1; v_call: TRBV5-6; cdr3_aa: CASSLFGGRTEAFF
j_call: TRBJ2-3; v_call: TRBV20-1; cdr3_aa: CSAKIAGGSTDTQYF
j_call: TRBJ1-1; v_call: TRBV6-5; cdr3_aa: CASRYRGRTEAFF
j_call: TRBJ1-3; v_call: TRBV21-1; cdr3_aa: CASSRTTGTASGNTIYF
j_call: TRBJ2-5; v_call: TRBV7-2; cdr3_aa: CASSSLSRRETQYF
j_call: TRBJ2-7; v_call: TRBV3-1; cdr3_aa: CASSQGNKQYEQYF
j_call: TRBJ1-5; v_call: TRBV10-3; cdr3_aa: CAIGGSGNQPQHF
j_call: TRBJ1-1; v_call: TRBV11-2; cdr3_aa: CASSSTRGRGDTEAFF
j_call: TRBJ1-3; v_call: TRBV20-1; cdr3_aa: CSASGSRGGNTIYF
j_call: TRBJ1-6; v_call: TRBV27; cdr3_aa: CARPSAGSGPSPLHF
j_call: TRBJ1-2; v_call: TRBV29-1; cdr3_aa: CSVGGGRNGYTF
j_call: TRBJ1-1; v_call: TRBV5-1; cdr3_aa: CASSLSGGSTEAFF
j_call: TRBJ2-2; v_call: TRBV2; cdr3_aa: CASSVTPGNTGELFF
j_call: TRBJ1-1; v_call: TRBV4-3; cdr3_aa: CASSQRSAGNTEAFF
j_call: TRBJ2-7; v_call: TRBV10-3; cdr3_aa: CAISTTSGTEQYF
j_call: TRBJ1-2; v_call: TRBV28; cdr3_aa: CASSSRPPTYGYTF
j_call: TRBJ2-3; v_call: TRBV19; cdr3_aa: CASQQPPGTQYF
j_call: TRBJ2-5; v_call: TRBV2; cdr3_aa: CASRVSGETQYF
j_call: TRBJ2-1; v_call: TRBV7-9; cdr3_aa: CASNPPRGAREQFF
j_call: TRBJ1-2; v_call: TRBV6-5; cdr3_aa: CASMGITGYTF
j_call: TRBJ2-3; v_call: TRBV3-1; cdr3_aa: CASSPTGTSTDTQYF
j_call: TRBJ2-4; v_call: TRBV10-3; cdr3_aa: CAISPSGSVGKNIQYF
j_call: TRBJ2-3; v_call: TRBV18; cdr3_aa: CASLRGLTDTQYF
j_call: TRBJ2-7; v_call: TRBV7-9; cdr3_aa: CASSLAVGQYF
j_call: TRBJ1-5; v_call: TRBV6-5; cdr3_aa: CASRRDSGVSNQPQHF
j_call: TRBJ1-3; v_call: TRBV3-1; cdr3_aa: CASSRTPGAAGNTIYF
j_call: TRBJ1-5; v_call: TRBV20-1; cdr3_aa: CSARDRPFSWNSNQPQHF
j_call: TRBJ2-3; v_call: TRBV7-2; cdr3_aa: CASSTKGGLAGVASTDTQYF
j_call: TRBJ2-7; v_call: TRBV10-3; cdr3_aa: CAISAGTTGREQYF
j_call: TRBJ2-7; v_call: TRBV4-3; cdr3_aa: CASSREISGLSSYEQYF
j_call: TRBJ2-3; v_call: TRBV21-1; cdr3_aa: CASSQITSSGTDTQYF
j_call: TRBJ2-3; v_call: TRBV6-2/TRBV6-3; cdr3_aa: CASSPGQGSDTQYF
j_call: TRBJ1-4; v_call: TRBV12-3/TRBV12-4; cdr3_aa: CASSSSTGMGLREKLFF
j_call: TRBJ1-1; v_call: TRBV6-2/TRBV6-3; cdr3_aa: CASSYWKGVGNTEAFF
j_call: TRBJ2-3; v_call: TRBV21-1; cdr3_aa: CASSKENRGTQYF
j_call: TRBJ1-4; v_call: TRBV20-1; cdr3_aa: CSARDRSLGLNEKLFF
j_call: TRBJ2-5; v_call: TRBV3-1; cdr3_aa: CASSRIQGRGETQYF
j_call: TRBJ1-6; v_call: TRBV14; cdr3_aa: CASSRAGRGDSPLHF
j_call: TRBJ2-1; v_call: TRBV18; cdr3_aa: CASSPTRSYNEQFF
j_call: TRBJ2-5; v_call: TRBV27; cdr3_aa: CASSPTWLQETQYF
j_call: TRBJ1-2; v_call: TRBV6-2/TRBV6-3; cdr3_aa: CASSYSTRGTSSYGYTF
j_call: TRBJ2-1; v_call: TRBV7-9; cdr3_aa: CASSSSDEQFF
j_call: TRBJ1-1; v_call: TRBV14; cdr3_aa: CASSQDFTVAAFF
j_call: TRBJ2-5; v_call: TRBV10-3; cdr3_aa: CAISKRDSETQYF
j_call: TRBJ1-4; v_call: TRBV9; cdr3_aa: CASSASDRGGEKLFF